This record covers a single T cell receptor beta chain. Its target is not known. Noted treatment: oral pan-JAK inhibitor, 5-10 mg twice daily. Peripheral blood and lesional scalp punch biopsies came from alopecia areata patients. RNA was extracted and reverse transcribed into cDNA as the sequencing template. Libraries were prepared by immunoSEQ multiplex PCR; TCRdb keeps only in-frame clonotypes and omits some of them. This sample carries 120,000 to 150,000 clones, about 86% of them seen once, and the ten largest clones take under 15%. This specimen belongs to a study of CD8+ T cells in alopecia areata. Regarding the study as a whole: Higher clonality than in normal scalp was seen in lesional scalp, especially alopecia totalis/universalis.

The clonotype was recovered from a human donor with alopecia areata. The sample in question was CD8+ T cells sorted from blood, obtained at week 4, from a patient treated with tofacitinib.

The CDR3 DNA reads as TGCAGCTGTTCACCCAACACCGGGGAGCTGTTTTTT. Translating it yields CSCSPNTGELFF. The chain couples TRBV29-1 to TRBJ2-2, with D hard to call. Trimming took 8 bases from V and 2 from J, leaving 9 bases between them. Germline-derived CDR1 and CDR2 are SQVTM and ANQGSEA. This CDR3 has 12 amino acids.